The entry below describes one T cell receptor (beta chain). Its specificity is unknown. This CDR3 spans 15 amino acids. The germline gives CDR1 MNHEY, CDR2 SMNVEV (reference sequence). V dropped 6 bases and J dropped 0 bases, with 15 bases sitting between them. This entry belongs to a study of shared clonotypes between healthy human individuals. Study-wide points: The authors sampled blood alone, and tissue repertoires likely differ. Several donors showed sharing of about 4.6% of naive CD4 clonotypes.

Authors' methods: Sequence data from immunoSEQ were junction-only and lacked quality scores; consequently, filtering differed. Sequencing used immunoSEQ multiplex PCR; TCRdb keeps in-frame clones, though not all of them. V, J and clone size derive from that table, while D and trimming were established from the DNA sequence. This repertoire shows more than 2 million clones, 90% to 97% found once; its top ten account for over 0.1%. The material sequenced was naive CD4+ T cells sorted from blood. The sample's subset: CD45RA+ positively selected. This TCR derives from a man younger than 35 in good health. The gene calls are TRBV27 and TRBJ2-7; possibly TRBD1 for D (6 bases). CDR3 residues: CASSPGQGISYEQYF. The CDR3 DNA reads TGTGCCAGCAGCCCGGGCCAGGGGATCTCCTACGAGCAGTACTTC.